This T cell receptor (beta chain) was captured in a study of blood T cell repertoires in COVID-19 (dated by TCRdb to 2020 to 2022). Regarding the study in general: Samples from collaborators originated in the United States, Italy and Spain and spanned both the acute and convalescent phases of COVID-19. The material from the prospective study consisted of cDNA or gDNA derived from T cells, B-cell-depleted T cells, or PBMCs. The dataset comprised deeply sampled blood TCRbeta repertoires from subjects exposed to, actively infected with, or recovered from COVID-19. A freely available public database, intended as a resource for researchers studying the immune response to SARS-CoV-2, is where the repertoires were released. Samples came from the ongoing ImmuneRACE study (first 160 participants) plus 1,254 subjects from 6 global collaborators. Sample metadata almost always included a de-identified subject ID, COVID-19 status, age in years and sex. Where available, HLA class I and class II types were taken from metadata supplied by the sample provider and were not determined by assay-based typing.

A remark on this clone: Its specific antigen is unknown. No base-level quality is on record; no much larger clone is a single base apart.

Clipping removes 5 bases from V and 0 bases from J, with 8 as the unmatched junction base count. The germline V gene specifies SGHAT as CDR1 and FQNNGV as CDR2. Inclusive of the bounding cysteine and phenylalanine, the CDR3 is 16 residues long. The retained sequence is limited to the CDR3, 48 bases, with the frame set at the first base. TCRbeta CDR3 regions were amplified from genomic DNA by means of the immunoSEQ Assay, a bias-controlled multiplex PCR. Per the source publication's procedure: The number of nucleated cells in each sample was estimated by amplification of reference gene primers within the assay. To quantify the absolute abundance of each unique TCRbeta CDR3 rearrangement, sequence reads were collapsed and filtered. Productive Simpson clonality was computed per sample as the square root of Simpson's diversity index over productive rearrangements. In TCRdb, the immuneACCESS table is reduced to in-frame sequences with V and J assigned. These tables do not hold every clone; where another copy was compared, an unresolved V gene accounts for under half, and the others remain unexplained. V and J calls and clone size are given by that table; D and trimming were obtained from the DNA. The sample profile shows about 240,000 clones; 75% to 85% of them were found once. Around 5.9% of the sample comes from the top ten.

Collaborating institutions collected whole blood in K2EDTA tubes following their own protocols. For TCRbeta analysis, collaborators shipped samples in one of three forms: frozen whole blood, isolated PBMCs, or DNA extracted from either of those sample types. Results the study describes overall, beyond this receptor: The amount of clinical and demographic metadata varied by source and participant and was provided uncurated.

The V and J segments used are TRBV11-2 and TRBJ2-7, and TRBD2 aligns with 9 junction nucleotides. This clonotype originated in a human donor in a cohort sampled during active COVID-19. The sample comprised peripheral blood. At the DNA level, the sequence is TGTGCCAGCAGCAGGGGGGATAGCGGGAGCTCCTACGAGCAGTACTTC. This gives the protein CASSRGDSGSSYEQYF. Reference TRBV11-2 and TRBJ2-7 genes cover what lies past the CDR3, so the full variable domain is EAGVAQSPRYKIIEKRQSVAFWCNPISGHATLYWYQQILGQGPKLLIQFQNNGVVDDSQLPKDRFSAERLKGVDSTLKIQPAKLEDSAVYLCASSRGDSGSSYEQYFGPGTRLTVT.